This TCR beta chain is drawn from a study of shared clonotypes between healthy human individuals. Data came from immunoSEQ multiplex PCR; TCRdb stores just in-frame clones and leaves some out. The data hold hundreds of thousands of clones, with about 74% observed a single time. Germline lookup yields CDR1 LNHDA and CDR2 SQIVND (reference sequence). V shed 6 bases and J shed 4 bases, with 9 bases lying between them. The length of the CDR3 is 12 residues. The study, taken as a whole, reports: When naive CD4 clonotypes were compared across a few donors, approximately 5% were shared. Compared with clonotypes that all four donors shared, non-shared clonotypes had lower generation probabilities.

As regards this clone: Its antigen is unknown.

Sequencing was carried out using memory CD4+ T cells sorted from blood. Subset of the sample: CD45RA-negative fraction. The clonotype comes from a woman in her 30s in good health. V usage is TRBV19 and J usage is TRBJ1-2; TRBD1 might be the D (5 bases). The CDR3 DNA reads as TGTGCCAGTAGAATCCAGGGCTATGGCTACACCTTC. Translating gives CASRIQGYGYTF.